This T cell receptor beta chain is drawn from a study of control samples from healthy donors and cancer patients. Sequenced by immunoSEQ multiplex PCR; TCRdb stores in-frame clones only, minus some. The table lists about 72,000 clones, roughly 92% of them singletons. This sequence was found in an older woman in good health. Sequencing used blood.

CDR3 region: CASRGAMNTEAFF. The DNA of the CDR3 is TGTGCCAGCAGAGGGGCGATGAACACTGAAGCTTTCTTT. V gene TRBV27 combines with J gene TRBJ1-1; TRBD1 might be the D (5 bases). Trimming cost V 6 bases and J 0 bases, with 8 bases left between them. This CDR3 region has 13 residues. From germline, CDR1 is MNHEY and CDR2 SMNVEV (reference sequence).